This record looks at one T cell receptor beta chain sequence and its context. Its specificity is unknown. Using immunoSEQ multiplex PCR, the repertoire was profiled, and TCRdb retains in-frame clones only, with some absent. The sample lists roughly 220,000 clones; 70% were seen once. The sample comes from a study of cytotoxic CD8 clonotypes in ibrutinib-treated CLL. Overall study: Patients gave response samples after a median approximately eleven months of treatment, range 6 to 36.

This CDR3 has 17 residues. Study-level results: With treatment, public clonotypes, which were uncommon, either contracted or remained stable.

The sequenced sample was PBMCs, obtained after 12 months of ibrutinib treatment. The sequence derives from a human donor with chronic lymphocytic leukemia. The chain is built from TRBV21-1 and TRBJ1-2. TRBV21-1 is designated a pseudogene. CDR3 loop: CASSVSAEAGWGYGYTF. CDR3 DNA: TGTGCCAGCAGCGTATCGGCAGAGGCAGGTTGGGGCTATGGCTACACCTTC.